This TCR beta chain was sequenced for a study of CD8+ T cells in alopecia areata. About the research overall: For the treated group, dosing was oral tofacitinib at 5 to 10 mg twice daily.

Noted treatment: oral pan-JAK inhibitor, 5-10 mg twice daily. PBMC-derived CD4+ and CD8+ T cells were sorted. As the sequencing template, cDNA was produced by extracting RNA and reverse transcribing it. Clones were read by immunoSEQ multiplex PCR, and TCRdb kept only the in-frame ones, dropping some. This repertoire shows roughly 180,000 clones, 40% to 65% found once; its top ten account for approximately 10%. The CDR3 contains 14 residues. Trimming removed 2 bases at V and 0 bases at J, with 8 bases between. Germline lookup yields CDR1 SGHTA and CDR2 FQGNSA. This clone was observed once. The sequencing used CD8+ T cells sorted from blood, collected at week 24, from a patient treated with tofacitinib. This clonotype originated in a human donor with alopecia areata. The chain couples TRBV7-2 to TRBJ2-7; D is undetermined. DNA of the CDR3: TGTGCCAGCAGCTTAACGGGTTACTCCTACGAGCAGTACTTC. It is translated as CASSLTGYSYEQYF.